This TCR beta chain was captured by sequencing in a study of cytomegalovirus exposure and HLA in healthy donors. Points from the study as a whole: By a later analysis, the bulk of CMV-associated TCR beta chains appeared HLA-restricted.

Concerning this clone: The antigen is not known.

The CDR3 has 16 residues. Trimming took 0 bases from V and 6 from J; bases not matched to a gene: 5. CDR1 is KGHSH and CDR2 is LQKENI in the germline V gene. The primer mix had 60 Vbeta and 13 Jbeta primers. Only in-frame clones appear in the TCRdb table, and some are missing; sequencing was by immunoSEQ multiplex PCR. This table lists roughly 200,000 clones. This sequence was found in a man aged 25 to 40 in good health and CMV-seronegative. The V call is TRBV18, the J call TRBJ1-5; TRBD1 aligns across 10 bases. The source material was PBMCs. The CDR3 coding sequence is TGTGCCAGCTCACCACCCGAGACAGGGGGCGTTCAGCCCCAGCATTTT. Translated, it gives CASSPPETGGVQPQHF.